The 27 T cell receptor beta chains presented below share a single source sample, sequenced in a study of shared clonotypes between healthy human individuals. In the naive CD8 group, cells lacked CD45RO and were positively selected for CCR7, so terminally differentiated effector memory CD45RA+ cells were left out. Profiling relied on immunoSEQ multiplex PCR, and the TCRdb table lists in-frame clones only, not all of them. The sample yields 1.5 million to 2.5 million clones, about 94% seen once. The source material was naive CD8+ T cells sorted from blood. The receptors derive from a man aged 18 to 30 in good health.

This rearrangement joins TRBV29-1 to TRBJ2-2; no firm D call. Germline V gene data show CDR1 as SQVTM and CDR2 as ANQGSEA. V lost 5 bases and J 6 bases, leaving 10 bases between the germline ends. The length of the CDR3 is 12 residues. The CDR3 is CSVQKGAGELFF. The CDR3 nucleotides read TGCAGCGTTCAGAAAGGCGCCGGGGAGCTGTTTTTT.

The rearrangement joins TRBV6-5 to TRBJ2-7; 8 nucleotides line up with TRBD1. With V trimmed by 5 bases and J by 0 bases, 6 bases remained unmatched. Germline V CDR1 and CDR2: MNHEY, SVGAGI. This CDR3 comprises 15 residues. CDR3 protein: CASSPQGASSYEQYF. As DNA, the CDR3 is TGTGCCAGCAGTCCGCAGGGGGCCAGCTCCTACGAGCAGTACTTC.

The rearrangement joins TRBV27 to TRBJ2-2; 7 nucleotides align to TRBD2. In germline, CDR1 is MNHEY, CDR2 SMNVEV (reference sequence). CDR3 length: 14 residues. Trimming cost V 3 bases and J 6 bases; bases outside gene matches: 4. This CDR3 is CASSLGGSAGELFF. The DNA for the CDR3 is TGTGCCAGCAGTTTGGGGGGGTCTGCCGGGGAGCTGTTTTTT.

The CDR3 DNA is TGTGCCAGCAGCATCTTCCAGGGGGGAGGCTACACCTTC. Its protein is CASSIFQGGGYTF. This sequence joins TRBV7-3 and TRBJ1-2; 7 bases match TRBD1. Germline lookup yields CDR1 SGHTA and CDR2 FQGTGA. This CDR3 is built from 13 residues. The junction had 8 bases not matched to a gene; V was cut back by 5 bases and J by 8 bases.

This sequence joins TRBV19 and TRBJ1-4; 9 bases agree with TRBD1. CDR3 size: 17 residues. J lost 6 bases, V lost 0 bases, and 8 bases had no gene match. The V gene's germline CDR1 is LNHDA and CDR2 SQIVND (reference sequence). The CDR3: CASSIDLWDRAYEKLFF. In DNA form, the CDR3 reads TGTGCCAGTAGTATAGATCTTTGGGACAGGGCCTATGAAAAACTGTTTTTT.

This chain joins TRBV6-5 and TRBJ2-7; 10 nucleotides line up with TRBD1. The V gene end was trimmed by 3 bases and the J gene end by 6 bases; junction bases not matched to a gene: 5. CDR1 MNHEY and CDR2 SVGAGI come from the germline V gene. This CDR3 contains 14 residues. CDR3 region: CASSYKGQGPEQYF. In DNA form, the CDR3 reads TGTGCCAGCAGTTATAAGGGACAGGGGCCCGAGCAGTACTTC.

The chain has TRBV10-3 and TRBJ1-6, with 7 nucleotides matching TRBD1. Losses at the gene ends were 2 bases for V and 4 bases for J; bases not matched to a gene: 5. This CDR3 spans 16 amino acids. Germline-derived CDR1 and CDR2 are ENHRY and SYGVKD. The DNA of the CDR3 is TGTGCCATCAGTGAGGGACAGGTGATATATAATTCACCCCTCCACTTT. Its translation is CAISEGQVIYNSPLHF.

Concerning this clone: This same CDR3 is encoded by further DNA sequences in the sample. This rearrangement joins TRBV7-2 to TRBJ2-1; 7 bases fit TRBD2. The CDR3 contains 16 residues. CDR1 and CDR2 (germline): SGHTA, FQGNSA. J was trimmed by 0 bases and V by 1 base; bases with no gene match: 3. CDR3 protein: CASSLVGGSSYNEQFF. The CDR3, as DNA: TGTGCCAGCAGCTTAGTTGGCGGGAGCTCCTACAATGAGCAGTTCTTC.

In this sample, this clone turned up a few times. The chain couples TRBV4-3 to TRBJ1-1, with TRBD1 as a possible D gene (6 bases). Trimming left V 1 base short and J 7 bases short, with 10 bases between. The CDR3 covers 13 residues. CDR1 LGHNA and CDR2 YSLEER come from the germline V gene. The CDR3 here is CASSQGTANEAFF. The CDR3 nucleotides are TGCGCCAGCAGCCAAGGGACAGCAAATGAAGCTTTCTTT.

The rearrangement joins TRBV4-1 to TRBJ1-1, with D tentatively TRBD1 (5 bases). The CDR3 loop spans 15 amino acids. V shed 1 base and J shed 2 bases, with 11 bases lying between them. Germline V gene sequence: CDR1 MGHRA, CDR2 YSYEKL. Here the CDR3 reads CASSQVWDGNTEAFF. The CDR3 DNA sequence: TGCGCCAGCAGCCAAGTATGGGACGGCAACACTGAAGCTTTCTTT.

V is TRBV4-1 and J is TRBJ2-3, with TRBD2 as a possible D gene (6 bases). The CDR3 is 15 amino acids. Trimming took off 1 base at V and 0 bases at J, with 8 bases between the two ends. Germline CDR1 is MGHRA and CDR2 is YSYEKL. The CDR3 sequence: CASSQGTTSTDTQYF. For the CDR3, the DNA is TGCGCCAGCAGCCAAGGGACTACTAGCACAGATACGCAGTATTTT.

This clone appeared a single time. The V gene is TRBV18, the J gene TRBJ1-6, with D possibly TRBD1 on 6 matching bases. Germline V lookup: CDR1 KGHSH, CDR2 LQKENI. CDR3 size: 15 residues. The V end lost 2 bases, the J end lost 8 bases, and 13 bases lay between the germline ends. This chain's CDR3 is CASSPDVGGDSPLHF. The CDR3, as DNA: TGTGCCAGCTCACCAGATGTGGGGGGCGATTCACCCCTCCACTTT.

The chain joins TRBV6-1 to TRBJ2-5, with D uncertain. V was pared by 3 bases and J by 5 bases, with 13 bases between. The CDR3 is 14 amino acids. CDR1 is MNHNS and CDR2 is SASEGT in the germline V gene. The chain's CDR3 is CASSEYTSRETQYF. For the CDR3, the DNA is TGTGCCAGCAGTGAGTACACATCGAGGGAGACCCAGTACTTC.

The rearrangement uses TRBV4-3 and TRBJ1-2, with 8 bases fitting TRBD1. With V trimmed by 1 base and J by 4 bases, 8 bases remained unmatched. CDR3 length equals 16 residues. Germline V CDR1 and CDR2: LGHNA, YSLEER. The CDR3 protein is CASSQAHRGGAYGYTF. The CDR3 nucleotides are TGCGCCAGCAGCCAAGCCCACAGGGGGGGGGCCTATGGCTACACCTTC.

The chain has TRBV4-1 and TRBJ1-2, with D unclear. The CDR3 has 15 residues. V lost 0 bases, J lost 5 bases, and 13 bases lay in between. Germline CDR1 MGHRA, CDR2 YSYEKL. The CDR3: CASSQDGGNLYGYTF. The DNA of the CDR3 is TGCGCCAGCAGCCAAGATGGCGGCAACCTATATGGCTACACCTTC.

Of note for this clone: One end of the junction is discordant with germline, which a read error may explain. The J gene is TRBJ1-3, the V gene TRBV7-7; D unclear. The CDR3 loop spans 16 amino acids. Germline CDR1 reads SSHAT; CDR2 reads FNYEAQ (reference sequence). The CDR3 DNA reads TGTGCTAGCAGCTTAACTCTTCTTGTCGCCGGTTCTACCATATATTTT. Amino acids: CASSLTLLVAGSTIYF.

The chain recombines TRBV30 with TRBJ2-7; D remains ambiguous. Germline loops: CDR1 GTSNPN, CDR2 SVGIG (reference sequence). CDR3 length equals 13 residues. The CDR3 DNA follows: TGTGCTCAGACGGCTAGTCCCGACTACGAGCAGTACTTC. It translates to CAQTASPDYEQYF.

The chain has TRBV13 and TRBJ1-3; tentatively, D is TRBD1 (6 bases). This CDR3 is built from 17 residues. The V gene's germline CDR1 is PRHDT and CDR2 FYEKMQ (reference sequence). Trimming cost V 2 bases and J 4 bases, with 18 bases left between them. In DNA, the CDR3 is TGTGCCAGCAGCTTACCCGGTGGGGGGGCTACCGGAAACACCATATATTTT. Translation gives CASSLPGGGATGNTIYF.

This chain links TRBV21-1 with TRBJ2-7; the table's D call of TRBD1 was not tested on the DNA. TRBV21-1 is shown as a pseudogene. This CDR3 region has 21 residues. CDR3 nucleotide sequence: TGTGCCAGCAGCAAAATACGGTTTAAGAGGGACAAGACTTTTTTCTCCTACGAGCAGTACTTC. Its protein is CASSKIRFKRDKTFFSYEQYF.

V is TRBV6-5 and J is TRBJ2-7; TRBD2 agrees at 7 bases. Per the germline V gene, CDR1 is MNHEY and CDR2 is SVGAGI. V was pared by 4 bases and J by 4 bases, with 7 bases of the junction left unmatched. This CDR3 contains 14 residues. The CDR3 sequence is CASSWGGEVYEQYF. Written as DNA, the CDR3 is TGTGCCAGCAGTTGGGGGGGAGAGGTATACGAGCAGTACTTC.

The V gene is TRBV29-1, the J gene TRBJ2-2, with no clear D. The germline V gene encodes CDR1 SQVTM and CDR2 ANQGSEA. With 7 bases removed from V and 1 base from J, the gap between germline ends came to 10 bases. This CDR3 comprises 13 residues. CDR3 nucleotides: TGCAGCGCGGTCACACTGAACACCGGGGAGCTGTTTTTT. This sequence encodes CSAVTLNTGELFF.

The CDR3 sequence: CAISEWQTSYEQYF. The CDR3 nucleotides are TGTGCCATCAGTGAGTGGCAGACTTCCTACGAGCAGTACTTC. This sequence joins TRBV10-3 and TRBJ2-7; D ambiguous. The germline V gene has CDR1 ENHRY and CDR2 SYGVKD. The CDR3 covers 14 residues. V lost 1 base and J 1 base, leaving 8 bases between the germline ends.

The V call is TRBV7-9, the J call TRBJ2-7, with D possibly TRBD1 on 5 matching bases. The CDR3 has 13 amino acids. Germline V gene lookup returns CDR1 SEHNR and CDR2 FQNEAQ (reference sequence). The germline V and J ends were trimmed by 8 bases and 0 bases, with 11 bases remaining between them. CDR3 bases: TGTGCCAGCGCAACAGGCAGCTCCTACGAGCAGTACTTC. Protein product: CASATGSSYEQYF.

The sample holds one count of this clone. The V gene is TRBV28, the J gene TRBJ2-7; 9 nucleotides match TRBD2. The trim removed 4 bases at V and 3 bases at J, leaving 10 bases unmatched. The CDR3 runs 16 residues. Germline values: CDR1 MDHEN, CDR2 SYDVKM. CDR3 protein: CASSSAGGPIFYEQYF. CDR3 DNA sequence: TGTGCCAGCAGTTCCGCGGGGGGGCCGATTTTCTACGAGCAGTACTTC.

Of note for this clone: The sample has other DNA sequences that encode this CDR3 too. The chain joins TRBV9 to TRBJ1-1, with D hard to call. Trimming left V 0 bases short and J 1 base short, with 7 bases between. Germline V gene sequence: CDR1 SGDLS, CDR2 YYNGEE. The CDR3 is 14 amino acids. CDR3 bases: TGTGCCAGCAGCGTAGCTGGAACGAACACTGAAGCTTTCTTT. Amino acids: CASSVAGTNTEAFF. The full variable domain, rest sourced from reference TRBV9 and TRBJ1-1, is DSGVTQTPKHLITATGQRVTLRCSPRSGDLSVYWYQQSLDQGLQFLIQYYNGEERAKGNILERFSAQQFPDLHSELNLSSLELGDSALYFCASSVAGTNTEAFFGQGTRLTVV.

The genes are TRBV4-1 and TRBJ2-7; 7 bases match TRBD1. The CDR3 is made up of 13 amino acids. Germline CDR1 reads MGHRA; CDR2 reads YSYEKL. V lost 5 bases, J lost 7 bases, and 8 bases stayed unmatched. Here the CDR3 DNA reads TGCGCCAGCAGCTCAAGACAGGGTGGAGAGCAGTACTTC. This codes for CASSSRQGGEQYF.

The genes are TRBV6-1 and TRBJ2-3; 7 bases line up with TRBD1. The CDR3 runs to 16 residues. V trimming: 2 bases; J trimming: 4 bases; junction bases outside the gene matches: 9. CDR1 and CDR2 from the germline V gene are MNHNS and SASEGT. CDR3 sequence: CASSELVRGLSDTQYF. CDR3 in DNA: TGTGCCAGCAGTGAACTGGTCAGGGGGTTGTCAGATACGCAGTATTTT.